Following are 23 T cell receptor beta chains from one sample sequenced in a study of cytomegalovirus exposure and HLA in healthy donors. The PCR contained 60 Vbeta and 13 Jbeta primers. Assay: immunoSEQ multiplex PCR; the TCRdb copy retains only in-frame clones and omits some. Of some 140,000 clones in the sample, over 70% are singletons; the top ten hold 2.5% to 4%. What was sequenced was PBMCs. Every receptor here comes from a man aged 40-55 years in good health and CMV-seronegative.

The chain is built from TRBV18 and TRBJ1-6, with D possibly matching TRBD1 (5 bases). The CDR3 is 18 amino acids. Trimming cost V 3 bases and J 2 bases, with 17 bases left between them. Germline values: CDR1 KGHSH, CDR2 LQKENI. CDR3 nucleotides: TGTGCCAGCTCACCCTCCCCGACAGAGCACCCCTATAATTCACCCCTCCACTTT. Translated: CASSPSPTEHPYNSPLHF.

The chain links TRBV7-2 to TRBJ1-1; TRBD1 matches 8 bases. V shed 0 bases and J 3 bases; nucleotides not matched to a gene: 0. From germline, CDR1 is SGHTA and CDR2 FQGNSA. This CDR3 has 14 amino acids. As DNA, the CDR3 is TGTGCCAGCAGCTTAGCGACAGGGGACACTGAAGCTTTCTTT. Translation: CASSLATGDTEAFF.

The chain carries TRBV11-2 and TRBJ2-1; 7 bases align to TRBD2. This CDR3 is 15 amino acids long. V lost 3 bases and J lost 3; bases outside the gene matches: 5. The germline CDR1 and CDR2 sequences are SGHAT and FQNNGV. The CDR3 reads CASSFWGGGYNEQFF. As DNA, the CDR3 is TGTGCCAGCAGCTTTTGGGGCGGGGGCTACAATGAGCAGTTCTTC.

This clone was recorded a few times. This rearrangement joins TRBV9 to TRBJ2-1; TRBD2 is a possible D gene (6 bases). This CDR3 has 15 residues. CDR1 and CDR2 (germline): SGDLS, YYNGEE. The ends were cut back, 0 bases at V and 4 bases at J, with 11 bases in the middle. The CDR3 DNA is TGTGCCAGCAGCGTAGCGGGCGGGACTTACAATGAGCAGTTCTTC. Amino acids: CASSVAGGTYNEQFF.

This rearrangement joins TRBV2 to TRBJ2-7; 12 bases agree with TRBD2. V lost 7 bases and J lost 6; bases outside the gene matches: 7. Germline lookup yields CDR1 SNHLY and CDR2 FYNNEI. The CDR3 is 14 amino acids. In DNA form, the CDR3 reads TGTGCCAGCATGACTAGCGGGAGTCTCCGCGAGCAGTACTTC. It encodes CASMTSGSLREQYF.

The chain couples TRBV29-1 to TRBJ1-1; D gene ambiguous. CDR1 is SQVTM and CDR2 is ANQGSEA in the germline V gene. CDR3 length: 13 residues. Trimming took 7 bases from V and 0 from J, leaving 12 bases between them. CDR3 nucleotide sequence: TGCAGCGCAGACTTAAGAATGAACACTGAAGCTTTCTTT. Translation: CSADLRMNTEAFF. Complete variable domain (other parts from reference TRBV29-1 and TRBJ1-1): SAVISQKPSRDICQRGTSLTIQCQVDSQVTMMFWYRQQPGQSLTLIATANQGSEATYESGFVIDKFPISRPNLTFSTLTVSNMSPEDSSIYLCSADLRMNTEAFFGQGTRLTVV.

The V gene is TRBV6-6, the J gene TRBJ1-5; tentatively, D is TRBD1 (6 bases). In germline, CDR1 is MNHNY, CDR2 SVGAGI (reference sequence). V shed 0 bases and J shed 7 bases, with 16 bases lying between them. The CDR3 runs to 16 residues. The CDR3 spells CASSYSRQAFSQPQHF. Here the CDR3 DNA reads TGTGCCAGCAGTTACTCGAGACAGGCCTTTTCCCAGCCCCAGCATTTT.

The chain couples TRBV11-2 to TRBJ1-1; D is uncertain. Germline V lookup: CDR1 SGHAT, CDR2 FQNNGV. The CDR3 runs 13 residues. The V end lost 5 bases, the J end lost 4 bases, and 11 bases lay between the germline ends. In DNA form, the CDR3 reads TGTGCCAGCAGCCCCAGACAAGTCACTGAAGCTTTCTTT. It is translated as CASSPRQVTEAFF.

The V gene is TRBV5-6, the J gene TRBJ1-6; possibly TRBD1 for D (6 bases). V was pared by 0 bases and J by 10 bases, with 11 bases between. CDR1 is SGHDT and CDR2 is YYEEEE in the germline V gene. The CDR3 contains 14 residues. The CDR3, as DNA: TGTGCCAGCAGCTTGGTGCAGGGGCCCTCACCCCTCCACTTT. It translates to CASSLVQGPSPLHF.

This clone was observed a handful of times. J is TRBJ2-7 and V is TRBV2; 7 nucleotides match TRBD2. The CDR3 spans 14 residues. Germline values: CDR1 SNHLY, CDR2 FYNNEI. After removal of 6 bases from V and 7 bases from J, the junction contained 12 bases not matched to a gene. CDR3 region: CASSQRTEAGEQYF. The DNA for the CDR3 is TGTGCCAGCAGCCAGAGGACGGAAGCGGGGGAGCAGTACTTC.

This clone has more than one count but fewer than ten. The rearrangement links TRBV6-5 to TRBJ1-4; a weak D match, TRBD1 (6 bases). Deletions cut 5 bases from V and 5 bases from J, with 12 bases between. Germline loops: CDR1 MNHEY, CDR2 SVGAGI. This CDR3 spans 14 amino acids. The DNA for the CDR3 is TGTGCCAGCAGTCGGACAGAATTCAATGAAAAACTGTTTTTT. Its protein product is CASSRTEFNEKLFF.

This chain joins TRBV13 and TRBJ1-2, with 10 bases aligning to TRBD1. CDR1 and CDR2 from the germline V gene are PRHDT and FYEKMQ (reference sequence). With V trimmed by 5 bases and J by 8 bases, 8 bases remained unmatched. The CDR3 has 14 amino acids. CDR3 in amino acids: CASSLDRGRRGYTF. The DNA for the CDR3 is TGTGCCAGCAGCCTAGACAGGGGGCGAAGGGGCTACACCTTC. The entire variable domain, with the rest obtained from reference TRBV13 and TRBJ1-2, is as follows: AAGVIQSPRHLIKEKRETATLKCYPIPRHDTVYWYQQGPGQDPQFLISFYEKMQSDKGSIPDRFSAQQFSDYHSELNMSSLELGDSALYFCASSLDRGRRGYTFGSGTRLTVV.

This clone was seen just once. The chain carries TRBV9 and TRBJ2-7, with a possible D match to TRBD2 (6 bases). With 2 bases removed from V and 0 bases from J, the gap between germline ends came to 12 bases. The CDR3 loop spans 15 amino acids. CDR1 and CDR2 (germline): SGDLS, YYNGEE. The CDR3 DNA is TGTGCCAGCAGCGTCGGGGACTCGAACTCCTACGAGCAGTACTTC. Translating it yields CASSVGDSNSYEQYF. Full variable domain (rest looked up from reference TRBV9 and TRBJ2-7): DSGVTQTPKHLITATGQRVTLRCSPRSGDLSVYWYQQSLDQGLQFLIQYYNGEERAKGNILERFSAQQFPDLHSELNLSSLELGDSALYFCASSVGDSNSYEQYFGPGTRLTVT.

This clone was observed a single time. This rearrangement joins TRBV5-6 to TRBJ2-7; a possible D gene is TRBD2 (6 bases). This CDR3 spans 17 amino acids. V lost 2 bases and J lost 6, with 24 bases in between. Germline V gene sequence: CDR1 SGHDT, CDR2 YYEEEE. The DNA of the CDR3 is TGTGCCAGCAGCTTTAACCAAGGCTCCGGGGGTCTGAGCGAGCAGTACTTC. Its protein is CASSFNQGSGGLSEQYF.

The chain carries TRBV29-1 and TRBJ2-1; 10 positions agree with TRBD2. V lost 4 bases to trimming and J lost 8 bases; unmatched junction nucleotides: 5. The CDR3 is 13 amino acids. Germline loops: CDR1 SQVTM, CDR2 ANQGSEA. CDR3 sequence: CSVASGRIDEQFF. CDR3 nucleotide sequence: TGCAGCGTTGCTAGCGGGAGAATCGATGAGCAGTTCTTC.

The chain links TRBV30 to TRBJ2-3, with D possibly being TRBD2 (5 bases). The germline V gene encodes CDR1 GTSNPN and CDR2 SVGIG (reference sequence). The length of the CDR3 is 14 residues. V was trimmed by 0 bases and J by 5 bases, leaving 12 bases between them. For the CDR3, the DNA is TGTGCCTGGAGTGTACGACTACTCGGAGATACGCAGTATTTT. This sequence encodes CAWSVRLLGDTQYF. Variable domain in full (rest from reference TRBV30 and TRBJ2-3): SQTIHQWPATLVQPVGSPLSLECTVEGTSNPNLYWYRQAAGRGLQLLFYSVGIGQISSEVPQNLSASRPQDRQFILSSKKLLLSDSGFYLCAWSVRLLGDTQYFGPGTRLTVL.

Here the CDR3 DNA reads TGTGCCAGCAGTGAAGTCGCGGCAACCATATATTTT. Protein: CASSEVAATIYF. V usage is TRBV6-1 and J usage is TRBJ1-3; D is ambiguous. Germline loops: CDR1 MNHNS, CDR2 SASEGT. The CDR3 totals 12 residues. V was pared by 1 base and J by 10 bases, with 8 bases between.

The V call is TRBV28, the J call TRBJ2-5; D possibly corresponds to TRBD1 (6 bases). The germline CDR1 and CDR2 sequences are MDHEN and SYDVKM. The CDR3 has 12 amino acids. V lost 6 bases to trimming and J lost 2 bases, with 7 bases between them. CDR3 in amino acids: CASRQGQETQYF. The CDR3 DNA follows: TGTGCCAGCAGACAGGGACAAGAGACCCAGTACTTC.

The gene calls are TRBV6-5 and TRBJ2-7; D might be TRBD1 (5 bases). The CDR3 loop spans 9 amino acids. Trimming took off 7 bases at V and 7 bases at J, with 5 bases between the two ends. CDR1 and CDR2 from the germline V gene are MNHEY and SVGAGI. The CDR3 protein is CASKGEQYF. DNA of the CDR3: TGTGCCAGCAAGGGGGAGCAGTACTTC.

The CDR3 protein is CASSRRRGGTVSYNEQFF. CDR3 nucleotides: TGTGCCAGCAGCCGCAGAAGGGGCGGGACGGTATCCTACAATGAGCAGTTCTTC. The V gene is TRBV11-2, the J gene TRBJ2-1; D perhaps matches TRBD2 (6 bases). From germline, CDR1 is SGHAT and CDR2 FQNNGV. The CDR3 runs 18 residues. Trimming cost V 5 bases and J 1 base, with 21 bases left between them.

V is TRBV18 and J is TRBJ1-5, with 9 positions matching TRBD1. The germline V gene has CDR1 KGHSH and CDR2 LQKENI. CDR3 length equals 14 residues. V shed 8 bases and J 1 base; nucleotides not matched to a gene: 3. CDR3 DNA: TGTGCCAGCCGACAGGGGGGGAGCAATCAGCCCCAGCATTTT. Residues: CASRQGGSNQPQHF.

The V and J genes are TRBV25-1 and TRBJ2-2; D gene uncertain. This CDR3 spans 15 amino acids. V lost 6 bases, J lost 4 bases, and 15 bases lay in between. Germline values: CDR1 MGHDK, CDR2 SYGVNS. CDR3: CASSDFSRGTGELFF. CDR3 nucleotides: TGTGCCAGCAGCGACTTCTCACGAGGCACCGGGGAGCTGTTTTTT.

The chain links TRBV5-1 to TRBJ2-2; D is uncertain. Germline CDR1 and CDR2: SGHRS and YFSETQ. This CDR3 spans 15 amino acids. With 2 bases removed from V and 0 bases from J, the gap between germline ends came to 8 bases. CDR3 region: CASSLTASNTGELFF. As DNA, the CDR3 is TGCGCCAGCAGCTTAACAGCTTCGAACACCGGGGAGCTGTTTTTT.